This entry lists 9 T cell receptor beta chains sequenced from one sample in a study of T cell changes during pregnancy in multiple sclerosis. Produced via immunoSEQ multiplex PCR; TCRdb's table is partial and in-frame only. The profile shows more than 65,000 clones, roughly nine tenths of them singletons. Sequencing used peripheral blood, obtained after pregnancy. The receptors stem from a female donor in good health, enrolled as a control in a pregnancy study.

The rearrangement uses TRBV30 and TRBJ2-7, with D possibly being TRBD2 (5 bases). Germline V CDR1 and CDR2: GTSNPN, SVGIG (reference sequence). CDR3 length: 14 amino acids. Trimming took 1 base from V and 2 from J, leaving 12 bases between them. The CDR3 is CAWSGTGYAYEQYF. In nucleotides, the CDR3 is TGTGCCTGGAGTGGTACGGGGTATGCCTACGAGCAGTACTTC.

In DNA, the CDR3 is TGTGCCAGCACCCTGGGGGACACCGGTAGCGAGCAGTACTTC. It translates to CASTLGDTGSEQYF. The chain joins TRBV6-6 to TRBJ2-7; D is possibly TRBD1 (6 bases). Germline V lookup: CDR1 MNHNY, CDR2 SVGAGI (reference sequence). The CDR3 extends over 14 amino acids. Trimming left V 7 bases short and J 6 bases short, with 19 bases between.

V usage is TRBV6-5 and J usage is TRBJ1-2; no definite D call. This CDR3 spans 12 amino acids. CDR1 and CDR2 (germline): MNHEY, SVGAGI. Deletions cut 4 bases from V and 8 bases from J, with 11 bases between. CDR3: CASSSLGEGYTF. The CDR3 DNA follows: TGTGCCAGCAGTTCCCTAGGCGAGGGCTACACCTTC.

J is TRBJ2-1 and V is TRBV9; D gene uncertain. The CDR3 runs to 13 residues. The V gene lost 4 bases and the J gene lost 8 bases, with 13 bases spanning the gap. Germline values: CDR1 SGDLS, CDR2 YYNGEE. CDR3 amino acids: CASSSFSRDEQFF. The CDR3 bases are TGTGCCAGCAGCTCGTTTTCACGCGATGAGCAGTTCTTC.

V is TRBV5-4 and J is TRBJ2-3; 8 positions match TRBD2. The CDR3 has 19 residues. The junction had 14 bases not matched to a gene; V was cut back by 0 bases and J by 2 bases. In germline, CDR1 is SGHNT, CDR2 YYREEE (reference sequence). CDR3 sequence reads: CASSLAVRGGPLVTDTQYF. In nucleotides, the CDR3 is TGTGCCAGCAGCTTGGCCGTTCGGGGGGGTCCTCTTGTCACAGATACGCAGTATTTT.

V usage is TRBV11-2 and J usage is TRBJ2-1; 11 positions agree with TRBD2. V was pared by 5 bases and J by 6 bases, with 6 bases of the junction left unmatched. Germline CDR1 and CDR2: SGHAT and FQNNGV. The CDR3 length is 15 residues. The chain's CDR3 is CASSKLAGAGNEQFF. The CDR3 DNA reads TGTGCCAGCAGCAAACTAGCGGGAGCTGGCAATGAGCAGTTCTTC.

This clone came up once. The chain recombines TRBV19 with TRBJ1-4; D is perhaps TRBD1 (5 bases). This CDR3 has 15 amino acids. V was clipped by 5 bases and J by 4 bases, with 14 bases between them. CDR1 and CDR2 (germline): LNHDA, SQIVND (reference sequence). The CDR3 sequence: CASSALGAVNEKLFF. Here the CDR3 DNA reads TGTGCCAGTAGTGCCCTAGGGGCTGTTAATGAAAAACTGTTTTTT.

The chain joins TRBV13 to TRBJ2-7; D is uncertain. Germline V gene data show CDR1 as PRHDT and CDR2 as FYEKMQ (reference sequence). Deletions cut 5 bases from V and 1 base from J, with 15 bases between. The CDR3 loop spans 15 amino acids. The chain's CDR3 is CASSLNRRLSYEQYF. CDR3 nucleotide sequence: TGTGCCAGCAGCCTTAATCGGCGGCTATCCTACGAGCAGTACTTC.

The CDR3 DNA reads TGCGCCAGCAGCTGGGGACAGGGTGCTAATGAGCAGTTCTTC. Translated, it gives CASSWGQGANEQFF. The chain links TRBV10-1 to TRBJ2-1, with TRBD1 identical over 9 bases. The V gene end was trimmed by 6 bases and the J gene end by 7 bases; junction bases not matched to a gene: 7. This CDR3 region has 14 residues. Germline loops: CDR1 WNHNN, CDR2 SYGVQD (reference sequence).